This is a list of T cell receptor beta chains from one sample in a study of CD8+ T cells in alopecia areata. The repertoire was sequenced with immunoSEQ multiplex PCR; TCRdb's copy has only in-frame clones and lacks some. This sample has 110,000 to 150,000 clones; about two thirds occur once, and the top ten carry 36%. The sequenced sample consisted of CD8+ T cells sorted from blood. The receptors originated from a human donor in good health. Both conserved end residues are part of each CDR3.

V,J,CDR3
TRBV29-1,TRBJ2-1,CSVEELASHEQFF
TRBV19,TRBJ2-1,CASSILGLNEQFF
TRBV29-1,TRBJ2-7,CSVEWAGGEQYF
TRBV29-1,TRBJ2-6,CSVEDWAGGAGANVLTF
TRBV11-2,TRBJ2-1,CASSVGGTANNEQFF
TRBV6-1,TRBJ2-3,CASSEAGPTTDTQYF
TRBV7-9,TRBJ1-1,CASSSGQVLGAFF
TRBV23-1,TRBJ2-6,CASSQYRARTGDFSGANVLTF
TRBV5-4,TRBJ2-5,CASSGTEETQYF
TRBV23-1,TRBJ2-6,CASTHGTLRSGANVLTF
TRBV19,TRBJ2-7,CASSSGLGPLYEQYF